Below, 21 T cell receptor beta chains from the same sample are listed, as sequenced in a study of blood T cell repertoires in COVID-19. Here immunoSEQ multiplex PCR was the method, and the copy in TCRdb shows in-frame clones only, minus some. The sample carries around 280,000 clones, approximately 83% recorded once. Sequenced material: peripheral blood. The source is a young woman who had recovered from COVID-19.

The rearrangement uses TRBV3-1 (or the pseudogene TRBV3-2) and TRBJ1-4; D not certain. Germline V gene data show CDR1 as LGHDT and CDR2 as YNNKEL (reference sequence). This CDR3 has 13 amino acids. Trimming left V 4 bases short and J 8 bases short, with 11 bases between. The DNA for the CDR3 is TGTGCCAGCAGCCTGAGACTAGAGGAAAAACTGTTTTTT. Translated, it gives CASSLRLEEKLFF.

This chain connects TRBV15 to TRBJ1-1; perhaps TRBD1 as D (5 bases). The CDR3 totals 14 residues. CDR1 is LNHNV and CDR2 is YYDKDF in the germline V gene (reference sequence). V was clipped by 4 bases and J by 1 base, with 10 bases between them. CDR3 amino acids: CATSTNRWNTEAFF. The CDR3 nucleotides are TGTGCCACCAGCACAAACAGGTGGAACACTGAAGCTTTCTTT.

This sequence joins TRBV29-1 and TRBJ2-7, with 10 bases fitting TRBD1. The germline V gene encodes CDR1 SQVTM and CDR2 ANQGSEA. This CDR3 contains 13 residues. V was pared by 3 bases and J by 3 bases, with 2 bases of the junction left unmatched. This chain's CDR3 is CSVDRTGGYEQYF. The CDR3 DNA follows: TGCAGCGTTGACAGGACAGGGGGCTACGAGCAGTACTTC.

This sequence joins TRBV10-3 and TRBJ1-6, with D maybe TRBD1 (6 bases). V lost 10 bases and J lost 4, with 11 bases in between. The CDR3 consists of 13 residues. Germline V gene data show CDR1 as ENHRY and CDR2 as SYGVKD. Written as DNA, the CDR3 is TGTGCCAACCGACAGGATTATAATTCACCCCTCCACTTT. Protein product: CANRQDYNSPLHF.

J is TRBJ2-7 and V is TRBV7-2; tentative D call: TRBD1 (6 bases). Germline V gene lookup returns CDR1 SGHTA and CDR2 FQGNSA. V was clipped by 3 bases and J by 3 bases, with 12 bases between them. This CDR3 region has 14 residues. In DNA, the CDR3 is TGTGCCAGCAGCTTCGCACAGGGTAGCTACGAGCAGTACTTC. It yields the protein CASSFAQGSYEQYF.

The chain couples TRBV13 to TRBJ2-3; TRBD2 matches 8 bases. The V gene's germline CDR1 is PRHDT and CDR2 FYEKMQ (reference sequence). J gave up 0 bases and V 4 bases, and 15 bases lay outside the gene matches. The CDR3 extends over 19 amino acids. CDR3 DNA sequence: TGTGCCAGCAGCTCCCTCCTAAAACGGGAGGGCCCTAGCACAGATACGCAGTATTTT. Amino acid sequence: CASSSLLKREGPSTDTQYF. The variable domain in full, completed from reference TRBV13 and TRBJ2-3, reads AAGVIQSPRHLIKEKRETATLKCYPIPRHDTVYWYQQGPGQDPQFLISFYEKMQSDKGSIPDRFSAQQFSDYHSELNMSSLELGDSALYFCASSSLLKREGPSTDTQYFGPGTRLTVL.

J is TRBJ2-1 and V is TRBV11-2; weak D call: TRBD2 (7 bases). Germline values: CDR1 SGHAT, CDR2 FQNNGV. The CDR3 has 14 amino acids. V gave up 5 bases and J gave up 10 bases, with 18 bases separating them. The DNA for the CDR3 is TGTGCCAGCAGCGCATCTGGAGGGGGGGACGAGCAGTTCTTC. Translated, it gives CASSASGGGDEQFF.

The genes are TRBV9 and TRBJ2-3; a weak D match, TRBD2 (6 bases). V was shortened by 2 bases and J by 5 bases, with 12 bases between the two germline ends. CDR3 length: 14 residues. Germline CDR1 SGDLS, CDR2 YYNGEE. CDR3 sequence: CASSVRGLRDTQYF. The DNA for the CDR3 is TGTGCCAGCAGCGTTAGGGGACTCCGAGATACGCAGTATTTT.

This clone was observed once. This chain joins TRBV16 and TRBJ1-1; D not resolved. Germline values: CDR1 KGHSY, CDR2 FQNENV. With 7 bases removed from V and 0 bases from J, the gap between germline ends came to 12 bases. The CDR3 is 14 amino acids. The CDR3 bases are TGTGCCAGCACCATAGATACCATGAACACTGAAGCTTTCTTT. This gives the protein CASTIDTMNTEAFF.

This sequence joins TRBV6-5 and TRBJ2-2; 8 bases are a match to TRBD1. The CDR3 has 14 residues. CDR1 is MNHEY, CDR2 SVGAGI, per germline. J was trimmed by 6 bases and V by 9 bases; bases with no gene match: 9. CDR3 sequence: CASRQGKAAGELFF. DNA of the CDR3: TGTGCCAGTCGACAGGGGAAAGCCGCCGGGGAGCTGTTTTTT.

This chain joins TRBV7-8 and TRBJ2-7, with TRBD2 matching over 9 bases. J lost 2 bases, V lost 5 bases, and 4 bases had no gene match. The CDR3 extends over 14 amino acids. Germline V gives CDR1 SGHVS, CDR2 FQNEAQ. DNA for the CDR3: TGTGCCAGCAGCGGGACTAGCAAAGCCTACGAGCAGTACTTC. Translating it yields CASSGTSKAYEQYF.

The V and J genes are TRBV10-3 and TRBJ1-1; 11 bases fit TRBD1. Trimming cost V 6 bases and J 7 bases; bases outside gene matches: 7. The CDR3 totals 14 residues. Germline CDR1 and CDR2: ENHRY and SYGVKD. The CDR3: CAISGGQGVGEAFF. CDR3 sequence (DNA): TGTGCCATCAGCGGGGGACAGGGGGTGGGTGAAGCTTTCTTT.

The CDR3 nucleotides are TGTGCCAGTAGCCGGGGTGGCTCCGGGAGCTACGCCGGCTACACCTTC. This encodes CASSRGGSGSYAGYTF. This chain uses TRBV19 with TRBJ1-2, with D unresolved. The CDR3 spans 16 residues. V was trimmed by 6 bases and J by 8 bases, leaving 25 bases between them. Germline CDR1 reads LNHDA; CDR2 reads SQIVND (reference sequence).

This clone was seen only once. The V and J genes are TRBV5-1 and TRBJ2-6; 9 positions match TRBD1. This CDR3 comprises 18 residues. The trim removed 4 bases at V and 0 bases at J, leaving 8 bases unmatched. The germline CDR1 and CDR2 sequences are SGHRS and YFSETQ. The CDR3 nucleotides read TGCGCCAGCAGCCCTCTAGGGACAGGGAGCTCTGGGGCCAACGTCCTGACTTTC. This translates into CASSPLGTGSSGANVLTF.

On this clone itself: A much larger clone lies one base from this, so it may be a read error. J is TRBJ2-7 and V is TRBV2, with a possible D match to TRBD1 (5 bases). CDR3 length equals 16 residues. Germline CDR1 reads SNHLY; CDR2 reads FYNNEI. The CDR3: CANSEALLSRDYEQYF. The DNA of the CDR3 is TGTGCCAACAGTGAAGCGCTTCTGTCCAGGGACTACGAGCAGTACTTC.

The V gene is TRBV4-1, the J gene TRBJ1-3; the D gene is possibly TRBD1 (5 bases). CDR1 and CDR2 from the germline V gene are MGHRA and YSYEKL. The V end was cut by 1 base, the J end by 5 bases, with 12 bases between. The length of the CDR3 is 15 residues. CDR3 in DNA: TGCGCCAGCAGCCAAGTTAAGGGGCTTAGAAACACCATATATTTT. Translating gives CASSQVKGLRNTIYF.

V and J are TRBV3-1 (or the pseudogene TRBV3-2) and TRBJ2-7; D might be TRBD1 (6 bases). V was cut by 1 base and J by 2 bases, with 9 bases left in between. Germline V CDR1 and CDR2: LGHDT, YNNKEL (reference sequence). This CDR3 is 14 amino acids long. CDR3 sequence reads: CASSQADSAYEQYF. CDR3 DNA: TGTGCCAGCAGCCAAGCGGACAGTGCCTACGAGCAGTACTTC.

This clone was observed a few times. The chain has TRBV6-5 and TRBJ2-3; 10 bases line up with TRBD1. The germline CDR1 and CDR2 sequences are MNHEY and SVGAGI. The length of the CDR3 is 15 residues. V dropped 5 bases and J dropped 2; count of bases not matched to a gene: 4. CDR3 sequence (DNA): TGTGCCAGCAGTATGGACAGGGGGAACACAGATACGCAGTATTTT. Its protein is CASSMDRGNTDTQYF.

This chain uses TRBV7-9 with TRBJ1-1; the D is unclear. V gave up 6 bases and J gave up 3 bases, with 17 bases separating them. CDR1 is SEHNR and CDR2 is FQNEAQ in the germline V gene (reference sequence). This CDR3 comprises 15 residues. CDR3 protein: CASRYIAPADTEAFF. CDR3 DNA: TGTGCCAGCAGGTATATCGCGCCCGCTGACACTGAAGCTTTCTTT.

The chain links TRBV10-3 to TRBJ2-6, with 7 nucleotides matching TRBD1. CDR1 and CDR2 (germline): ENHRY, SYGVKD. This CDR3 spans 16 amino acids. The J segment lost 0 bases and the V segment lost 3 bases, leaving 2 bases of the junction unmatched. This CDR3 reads CAISEGGPSGANVLTF. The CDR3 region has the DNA TGTGCCATCAGTGAAGGGGGCCCCTCTGGGGCCAACGTCCTGACTTTC.

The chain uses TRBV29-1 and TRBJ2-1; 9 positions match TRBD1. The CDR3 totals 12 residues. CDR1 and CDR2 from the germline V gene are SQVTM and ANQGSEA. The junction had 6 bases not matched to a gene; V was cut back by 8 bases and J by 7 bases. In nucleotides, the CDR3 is TGCAGCACCCGGGACAGGGAGAATGAGCAGTTCTTC. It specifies CSTRDRENEQFF.